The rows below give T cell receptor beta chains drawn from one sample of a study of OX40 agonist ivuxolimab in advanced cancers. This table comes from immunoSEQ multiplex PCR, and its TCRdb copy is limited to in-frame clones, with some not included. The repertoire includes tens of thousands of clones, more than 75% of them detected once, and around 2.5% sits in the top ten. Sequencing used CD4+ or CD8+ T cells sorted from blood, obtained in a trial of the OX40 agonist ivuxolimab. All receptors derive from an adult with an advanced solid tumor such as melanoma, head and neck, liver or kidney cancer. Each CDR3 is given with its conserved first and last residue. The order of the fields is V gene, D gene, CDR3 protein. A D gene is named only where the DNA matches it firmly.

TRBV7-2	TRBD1	CASSLQGARHNEQFF
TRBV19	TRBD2	CASSPGVGLARITYEQYF
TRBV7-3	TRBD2	CASSRSGSGNEQYF
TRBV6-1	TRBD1	CASSEAAGGMTDTQYF
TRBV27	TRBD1	CASSLPRSGTGGSYEQYF
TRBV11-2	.	CASSRDLDYEQYF
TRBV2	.	CASRLDGAQPQHF
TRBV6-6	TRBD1	CASGTGGNYGYTF
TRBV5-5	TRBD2	CASSSSGRFHREQFF
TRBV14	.	CASSSQPNEKLFF
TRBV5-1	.	CASSYGQETQYF
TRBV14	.	CASSRNRAQETQYF
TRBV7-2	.	CASSLVGGQAMKEAFF
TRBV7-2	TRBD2	CASSSVAGGTYEQYF
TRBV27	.	CASSLSRTGGHEQYF
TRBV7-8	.	CASSRLTVNTEAFF
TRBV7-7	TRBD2	CASSSGLAGEQFF
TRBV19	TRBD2	CASTETSGSPHEQFF
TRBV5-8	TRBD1	CASRPAQDRGRRGNSPLHF
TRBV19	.	CASGPWQGAYTEAFF
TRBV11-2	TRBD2	CASSLGRLAGLETQYF
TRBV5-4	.	CASSVQGLNTEAFF
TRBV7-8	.	CASSLGYQGGNYGYTF
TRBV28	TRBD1	CASSSPWDRALNYGYTF
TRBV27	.	CASRREGVEGYTF
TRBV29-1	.	CSVPGVGNTEAFF
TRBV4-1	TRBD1	CASSHPGQGGNEQFF
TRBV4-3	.	CASSPRRVGGPSEQYF
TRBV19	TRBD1	CASQDRAGYEQYF
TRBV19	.	CASSIGGTAYGYTF
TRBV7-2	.	CASTQGIPWPYGYTF
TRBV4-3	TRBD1	CASSPYGQEANYGYTF
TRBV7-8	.	CATRGGGPSPLHF
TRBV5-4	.	CASSLAARPNTEAFF
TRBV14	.	CASSQDFLGREAFF
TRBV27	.	CASSINSGNTIYF
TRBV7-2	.	CASSRGQGESQFF
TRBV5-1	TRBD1	CASSPRQGRETQYF
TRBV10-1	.	CASSESMRGFTEAFF
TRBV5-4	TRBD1	CASSTDTRGKEDEQFF
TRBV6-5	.	CASSYLGSSYNEQFF